The present T cell receptor (beta chain) was sequenced within a study of blood T cell repertoires in COVID-19. Study overall: Samples of COVID-19 (acute and convalescent) were obtained from the United States, Italy and Spain. From T cells, B-cell-depleted T cells, or PBMCs came the material, which was cDNA or gDNA.

Trimming took 3 bases from V and 4 from J, leaving 15 bases between them. The length of the CDR3 is 16 residues. In the source study's methods: Amplification from reference gene primers served as the basis for estimated nucleated cell counts. The method was immunoSEQ multiplex PCR; TCRdb's version includes in-frame clones alone and lacks a portion of them. The DNA was the basis for D and trimming; V, J and clone size are from that table. Of about 430,000 clones in the sample, around 89% were seen once. Cohorts were determined from participant-reported clinical history. This clone has a handful of counts.

This receptor was obtained from a woman aged 25 to 39 with acute COVID-19. Sequenced sample: PBMCs or T cells enriched from blood (not recorded which). This rearrangement joins TRBV23-1 to TRBJ1-4; D uncertain. TRBV23-1 is filed as an ORF, its function uncertain. This chain's CDR3 is CASSHGERDNNEKLFF. CDR3 in DNA: TGCGCCAGCAGTCACGGGGAGCGGGATAATAATGAAAAACTGTTTTTT.